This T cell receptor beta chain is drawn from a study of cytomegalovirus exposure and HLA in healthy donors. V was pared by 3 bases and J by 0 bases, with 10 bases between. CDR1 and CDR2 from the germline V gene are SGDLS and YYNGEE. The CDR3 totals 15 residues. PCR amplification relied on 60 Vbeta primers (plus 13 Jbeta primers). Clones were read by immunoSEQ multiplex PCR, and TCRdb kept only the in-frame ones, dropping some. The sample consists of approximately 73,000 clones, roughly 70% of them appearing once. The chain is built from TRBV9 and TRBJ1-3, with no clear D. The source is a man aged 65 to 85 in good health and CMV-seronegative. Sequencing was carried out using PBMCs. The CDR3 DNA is TGTGCCAGCAGCGCCTCCGGGAGCTCTGGAAACACCATATATTTT. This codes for CASSASGSSGNTIYF.